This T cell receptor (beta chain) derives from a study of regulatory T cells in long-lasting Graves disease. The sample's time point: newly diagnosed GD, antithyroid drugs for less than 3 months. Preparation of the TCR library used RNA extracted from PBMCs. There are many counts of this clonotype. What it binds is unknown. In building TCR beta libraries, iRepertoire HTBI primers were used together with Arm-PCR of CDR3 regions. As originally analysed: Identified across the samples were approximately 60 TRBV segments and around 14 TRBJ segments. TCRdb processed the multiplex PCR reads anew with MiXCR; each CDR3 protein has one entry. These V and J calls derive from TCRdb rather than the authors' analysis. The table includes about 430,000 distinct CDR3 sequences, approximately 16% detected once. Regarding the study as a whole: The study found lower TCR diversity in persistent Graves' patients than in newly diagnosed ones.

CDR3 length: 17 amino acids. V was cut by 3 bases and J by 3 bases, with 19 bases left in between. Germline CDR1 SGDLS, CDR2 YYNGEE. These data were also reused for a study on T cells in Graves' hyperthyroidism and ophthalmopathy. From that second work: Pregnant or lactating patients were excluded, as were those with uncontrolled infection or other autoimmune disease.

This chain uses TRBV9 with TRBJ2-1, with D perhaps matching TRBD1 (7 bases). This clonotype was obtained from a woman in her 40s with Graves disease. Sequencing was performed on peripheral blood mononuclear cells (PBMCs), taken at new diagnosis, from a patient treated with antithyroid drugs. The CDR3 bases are TGTGCCAGCAGCGCCACTCGGGAGACAGGGCTCTACAATGAGCAGTTCTTC. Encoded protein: CASSATRETGLYNEQFF.